A single sample is the source of the 28 T cell receptor beta chains below, sequenced in a study of molecular identifiers for immune sequencing clone quantification. TCRdb ran MiXCR on the PCR reads and lists one entry per CDR3 protein. In the table there are under 65,000 distinct CDR3 sequences, around 25% of which are singletons. Input material: naive CD8+ T cells from blood, with Jurkat cell RNA spiked in. The subset denotes: FACS-sorted CD8+CD4-CCR7+CD45RA+ naive T cells. The receptors come from a human donor in good health. Some libraries in this study had Jurkat cell RNA spiked in.

The sample holds many counts of this clonotype. The chain links TRBV7-9 to TRBJ2-7; tentative D call: TRBD1 (5 bases). Between the trimmed V and J ends, which lost 4 bases and 1 base, there was a span of 8 bases. The CDR3 runs 13 residues. CDR1 is SEHNR and CDR2 is FQNEAQ in the germline V gene (reference sequence). The CDR3 DNA is TGTGCCAGCAGCTCGGACAAGTCCTACGAGCAGTACTTC. Protein sequence: CASSSDKSYEQYF.

This clonotype has a count of ten or more. This sequence joins TRBV21-1 and TRBJ2-4; the table's D call, TRBD1, was not checked against the DNA. TRBV21-1 is annotated as a pseudogene. This CDR3 comprises 16 residues. CDR3: CASSPGGTSFKNIQYF. Written as DNA, the CDR3 is TGTGCCAGCAGTCCAGGGGGGACCTCTTTCAAAAACATTCAGTACTTC.

This clonotype was recorded many times. The V gene is TRBV19, the J gene TRBJ2-2, with no clear D. The V and J ends lost 1 base and 8 bases respectively, with 5 bases between them. Per the germline V gene, CDR1 is LNHDA and CDR2 is SQIVND (reference sequence). The CDR3 totals 12 residues. CDR3 sequence reads: CASSIVPGELFF. DNA of the CDR3: TGTGCCAGTAGTATAGTTCCTGGGGAGCTGTTTTTT.

In this sample, this clonotype turned up many times. V usage is TRBV5-1 and J usage is TRBJ2-7, with 7 bases lining up with TRBD2. V was clipped by 5 bases and J by 1 base; unmatched bases: 18. The CDR3 length is 18 residues. Germline V gene data show CDR1 as SGHRS and CDR2 as YFSETQ. CDR3 coding DNA: TGCGCCAGCAGTGAGTGGGGGGGACCCATGAGTAATTCCTACGAGCAGTACTTC. Its translation is CASSEWGGPMSNSYEQYF.

This clonotype was seen ten or more times. The chain joins TRBV6-2 or TRBV6-3 to TRBJ2-3, with D possibly matching TRBD2 (5 bases). CDR3 length: 16 amino acids. V lost 6 bases, J lost 4 bases, and 20 bases lay in between. Looked up from germline, CDR1 is MNHEY and CDR2 is SVGEGT. DNA for the CDR3: TGTGCCAGCAGCACACCTAGGAGGAAGTACCCAGATACGCAGTATTTT. Its translation is CASSTPRRKYPDTQYF.

The chain is built from TRBV19 and TRBJ2-1, with D perhaps TRBD1 (6 bases). The CDR3 length is 13 residues. Germline lookup yields CDR1 LNHDA and CDR2 SQIVND (reference sequence). V was shortened by 3 bases and J by 4 bases, with 7 bases between the two germline ends. CDR3 in DNA: TGTGCCAGTAGTATTCAGGGGTACAATGAGCAGTTCTTC. It is translated as CASSIQGYNEQFF.

This clonotype was seen repeatedly, ten times or more. This sequence joins TRBV29-1 and TRBJ1-2; 10 bases match TRBD1. This CDR3 is 15 amino acids long. The germline V gene has CDR1 SQVTM and CDR2 ANQGSEA. The ends lost 2 bases at V and 1 base at J; junction bases unmatched: 4. The DNA of the CDR3 is TGCAGCGTTGAAAGAGGGACAGGGGTTAACTATGGCTACACCTTC. This encodes CSVERGTGVNYGYTF.

About this clonotype itself: This may be a read error, as it is one base from a much larger clone. The missing conserved phenylalanine or tryptophan at the end of this CDR3 makes a read error likely. The chain recombines TRBV3-1 with TRBJ2-3; no definite D call. The germline gives CDR1 LGHDT, CDR2 YNNKEL (reference sequence). This CDR3 is 11 amino acids long. V lost 6 bases and J 0 bases, leaving 1 base between the germline ends. The CDR3 spells CASRSTDTQYL. In DNA, the CDR3 is TGTGCCAGCAGAAGCACAGATACGCAGTATTTA.

Of note for this clonotype: Possible read error: a much larger clone is one base away. The CDR3 loop is CASSELGHGSTEAFF. The CDR3, as DNA: TGTGCCAGCAGTGAATTGGGGCATGGAAGCACTGAAGCTTTCTTT. The chain employs TRBV2 and TRBJ1-1, with D perhaps matching TRBD1 (5 bases). Germline V gene sequence: CDR1 SNHLY, CDR2 FYNNEI. V was shortened by 2 bases and J by 4 bases, with 14 bases between the two germline ends. The CDR3 is 15 amino acids.

This clonotype was observed a few times. The chain uses TRBV4-3 and TRBJ2-7, with no clear D. Between the trimmed V and J ends, which lost 1 base and 5 bases, there was a span of 9 bases. Germline V CDR1 and CDR2: LGHNA, YSLEER. The CDR3 length is 13 residues. CDR3 amino acids: CASSQVASHEQYF. The DNA of the CDR3 is TGCGCCAGCAGCCAAGTCGCTTCCCACGAGCAGTACTTC.

This clonotype was detected many times. The rearrangement uses TRBV14 and TRBJ2-3; no definite D call. The CDR3 loop spans 13 amino acids. V lost 1 base, J lost 14 bases, and 16 bases lay in between. Germline assignment: CDR1 SGHDN and CDR2 FVKESK. This CDR3 is CASSQGRPESPYF. CDR3 DNA: TGTGCCAGCAGCCAAGGCCGACCCGAGTCTCCGTATTTT. The whole variable domain, remainder taken from reference TRBV14 and TRBJ2-3, is EAGVTQFPSHSVIEKGQTVTLRCDPISGHDNLYWYRRVMGKEIKFLLHFVKESKQDESGMPNNRFLAERTGGTYSTLKVQPAELEDSGVYFCASSQGRPESPYFGPGTRLTVL.

This clonotype was detected ten times or more. This chain uses TRBV28 with TRBJ2-2, with D possibly matching TRBD1 (5 bases). Germline CDR1 MDHEN, CDR2 SYDVKM. The CDR3 has 14 amino acids. V dropped 8 bases and J dropped 7 bases, with 17 bases sitting between them. In DNA, the CDR3 is TGTGCCAGCGAGTACAGGAAGAATGGCGGGGAGCTGTTTTTT. It is translated as CASEYRKNGGELFF. The complete variable domain, with remaining parts taken from reference TRBV28 and TRBJ2-2, reads DVKVTQSSRYLVKRTGEKVFLECVQDMDHENMFWYRQDPGLGLRLIYFSYDVKMKEKGDIPEGYSVSREKKERFSLILESASTNQTSMYLCASEYRKNGGELFFGEGSRLTVL.

Ten or more counts support this clonotype. The DNA of the CDR3 is TGCGCCAGCACCCGGCGGGGACAGGGGGGAGAGCAGTACTTC. This codes for CASTRRGQGGEQYF. The rearrangement uses TRBV23-1 and TRBJ2-7, with TRBD1 matching over 11 bases. TRBV23-1 is treated as an ORF (open reading frame) with a function not yet certain. This CDR3 region has 14 residues. The junction had 9 bases not matched to a gene; V was cut back by 7 bases and J by 7 bases.

The rearrangement uses TRBV4-1 and TRBJ1-2; D ambiguous. This CDR3 comprises 16 residues. V was cut by 1 base and J by 3 bases, with 15 bases left in between. Germline lookup yields CDR1 MGHRA and CDR2 YSYEKL. The CDR3 spells CASSQGPVTSDYGYTF. The CDR3 DNA sequence: TGCGCCAGCAGCCAAGGTCCCGTCACCTCTGACTATGGCTACACCTTC.

This clonotype was counted ten times or more. This rearrangement joins TRBV6-5 to TRBJ1-5; D is unclear. This CDR3 is 14 amino acids long. Deletions cut 0 bases from V and 5 bases from J, with 8 bases between. Per the germline V gene, CDR1 is MNHEY and CDR2 is SVGAGI. The chain's CDR3 is CASSYSGWDQPQHF. As DNA, the CDR3 is TGTGCCAGCAGTTACTCGGGGTGGGATCAGCCCCAGCATTTT.

The sample holds many counts of this clonotype. The V call is TRBV3-1, the J call TRBJ2-3; no firm D call. This CDR3 region has 14 residues. Per the germline V gene, CDR1 is LGHDT and CDR2 is YNNKEL (reference sequence). The germline V and J ends were trimmed by 1 base and 2 bases, with 7 bases remaining between them. The CDR3 region is CASSQGRYTDTQYF. In nucleotides, the CDR3 is TGTGCCAGCAGCCAAGGGCGTTACACAGATACGCAGTATTTT.

This clonotype was observed at least ten times. The chain joins TRBV4-1 to TRBJ2-3; 12 positions match TRBD1. Per the germline V gene, CDR1 is MGHRA and CDR2 is YSYEKL. V lost 6 bases and J lost 6; bases outside the gene matches: 13. This CDR3 is built from 17 residues. CDR3 in DNA: TGCGCCAGCAGTCTGAGGGGGGACAGGGGGCTGGTTGATACGCAGTATTTT. The encoded protein is CASSLRGDRGLVDTQYF.

About this clonotype itself: This may arise from a read error, as a much more abundant clone is one base away. The chain uses TRBV19 and TRBJ2-1; weak D call: TRBD2 (7 bases). The CDR3 loop spans 16 amino acids. CDR1 LNHDA and CDR2 SQIVND come from the germline V gene (reference sequence). CDR3 protein: CARSMAGASRYNEQFF. CDR3 DNA: TGTGCCAGAAGTATGGCGGGGGCTAGTAGGTACAATGAGCAGTTCTTC. Full variable domain (rest looked up from reference TRBV19 and TRBJ2-1): DGGITQSPKYLFRKEGQNVTLSCEQNLNHDAMYWYRQDPGQGLRLIYYSQIVNDFQKGDIAEGYSVSREKKESFPLTVTSAQKNPTAFYLCARSMAGASRYNEQFFGPGTRLTVL.

A note on this clonotype: One end of the junction does not line up with germline, which may come from a read error. This rearrangement joins TRBV5-1 to TRBJ2-3, with 7 bases that match TRBD1. In germline, CDR1 is SGHRS, CDR2 YFSETQ. The CDR3 runs to 14 residues. The CDR3 reads CASRPAEGADTQYF. The CDR3 DNA sequence: TGCGCCAGCCGCCCAGCCGAGGGGGCAGATACGCAGTACTTT.

This clonotype showed up many times. The chain couples TRBV28 to TRBJ2-4; D may be TRBD2 (5 bases). This CDR3 has 16 residues. V lost 6 bases and J 0 bases, leaving 15 bases between the germline ends. The V gene's germline CDR1 is MDHEN and CDR2 SYDVKM. The CDR3, as DNA: TGTGCCAGCAGAGAGACTACCATGCTAGCCAAAAACATTCAGTACTTC. Its translation is CASRETTMLAKNIQYF.

Details on this clonotype: With a much larger clone just one base away, this may be a read error. This chain uses TRBV5-6 with TRBJ1-1; TRBD1 is a possible D gene (5 bases). This CDR3 contains 13 residues. In germline, CDR1 is SGHDT, CDR2 YYEEEE. The CDR3 spells CASSLSGNTGAFF. In nucleotides, the CDR3 is TGTGCCAGCAGCTTGTCAGGGAACACTGGAGCTTTCTTT.

This clonotype was recorded only once. A much larger clone lies one base from this, so it may be a read error. The chain is built from TRBV9 and TRBJ2-1; 7 positions match TRBD2. CDR3 length: 16 residues. The germline V gene encodes CDR1 SGDLS and CDR2 YYNGEE. V dropped 3 bases and J dropped 7; count of bases not matched to a gene: 13. The CDR3 DNA is TGTGCCAGCAGCGGACAGACTTGCGGGAGTTTGAATGAGCAGTTCTTC. Encoded protein: CASSGQTCGSLNEQFF.

This clonotype has at least ten counts. The chain uses TRBV20-1 and TRBJ2-7; D not resolved. With 1 base removed from V and 7 bases from J, the gap between germline ends came to 11 bases. The CDR3 loop spans 12 amino acids. Germline V gives CDR1 DFQATT, CDR2 SNEGSKA (reference sequence). The CDR3 reads CSARVLRGEQYF. As DNA, the CDR3 is TGCAGTGCTAGAGTCCTTCGTGGTGAGCAGTACTTC.

This clonotype was seen ten or more times. The chain is built from TRBV25-1 and TRBJ1-1, with a tentative D call TRBD1 (5 bases). Germline V gene lookup returns CDR1 MGHDK and CDR2 SYGVNS. Trimming stripped 4 bases from V and 2 bases from J, with 8 bases between. This CDR3 spans 13 amino acids. CDR3 nucleotide sequence: TGTGCCAGCAGTGCGGGGGAAAACACTGAAGCTTTCTTT. It translates to CASSAGENTEAFF.

V and J are TRBV7-2 and TRBJ2-7, with 10 bases fitting TRBD2. The CDR3 spans 15 residues. With 5 bases clipped from V and 3 bases from J, the junction kept 7 bases outside the gene matches. Germline CDR1 SGHTA, CDR2 FQGNSA. The CDR3 loop is CASSLLAGEIYEQYF. DNA of the CDR3: TGTGCCAGCAGCCTGCTAGCGGGAGAAATCTACGAGCAGTACTTC. Full variable domain (outside the CDR3, taken from reference TRBV7-2 and TRBJ2-7): GAGVSQSPSNKVTEKGKDVELRCDPISGHTALYWYRQSLGQGLEFLIYFQGNSAPDKSGLPSDRFSAERTGGSVSTLTIQRTQQEDSAVYLCASSLLAGEIYEQYFGPGTRLTVT.

This chain joins TRBV7-9 and TRBJ1-4; 8 positions agree with TRBD1. The CDR3 loop spans 17 amino acids. The ends lost 1 base at V and 4 bases at J; junction bases unmatched: 8. Germline V gives CDR1 SEHNR, CDR2 FQNEAQ (reference sequence). CDR3 coding DNA: TGTGCCAGCAGCTTAGATCTCAGGGGGCATGTTAATGAAAAACTGTTTTTT. Translated: CASSLDLRGHVNEKLFF.

DNA of the CDR3: TGCAGCTGCCGGGGGGGCACGGATCTCACCGGGGAGCTGTTTTTT. Protein sequence: CSCRGGTDLTGELFF. The V call is TRBV29-1, the J call TRBJ2-2, with 8 positions matching TRBD2. This CDR3 is built from 15 residues. The trim removed 8 bases at V and 4 bases at J, leaving 12 bases unmatched. Germline V gene sequence: CDR1 SQVTM, CDR2 ANQGSEA.

A note on this clonotype: A read error is possible here, since a much larger clone lies one base away. The chain has TRBV27 and TRBJ2-3, with D hard to call. This CDR3 spans 14 amino acids. The germline V gene has CDR1 MNHEY and CDR2 SMNVEV (reference sequence). CDR3 in amino acids: CASSRTPYTDTQCF. The CDR3 nucleotides read TGTGCCAGCAGCCGCACCCCTTACACAGATACGCAGTGTTTT.